A single T cell receptor (beta chain) is shown here with its context. Here immunoSEQ multiplex PCR was the method, and the copy in TCRdb shows in-frame clones only, minus some. The table has over 100,000 clones, around nine tenths seen once. The data originate from a study of T cell responses to AZD1222 COVID-19 vaccine. Germline V gene data show CDR1 as SGHAT and CDR2 as FQNNGV. The trim removed 5 bases at V and 2 bases at J, leaving 10 bases unmatched. CDR3 size: 16 residues. This receptor was taken from an adult in good health. V gene TRBV11-2 combines with J gene TRBJ1-1; 8 nucleotides align to TRBD1. The starting material was peripheral blood, obtained on day 0 of AZD1222 vaccination. CDR3 protein: CASSPRAGGPNTEAFF. CDR3 sequence (DNA): TGTGCCAGCAGCCCCCGGGCAGGGGGCCCAAACACTGAAGCTTTCTTT.